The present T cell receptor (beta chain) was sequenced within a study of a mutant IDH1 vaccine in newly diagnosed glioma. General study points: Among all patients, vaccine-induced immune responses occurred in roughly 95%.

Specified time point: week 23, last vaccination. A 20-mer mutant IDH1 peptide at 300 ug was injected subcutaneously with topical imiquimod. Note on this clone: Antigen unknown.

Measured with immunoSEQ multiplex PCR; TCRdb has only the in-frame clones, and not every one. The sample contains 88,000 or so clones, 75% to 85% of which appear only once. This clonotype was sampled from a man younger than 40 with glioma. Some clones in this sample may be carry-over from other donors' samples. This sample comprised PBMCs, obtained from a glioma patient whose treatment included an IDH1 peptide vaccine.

The CDR3 spells CASSVSGAGNEKLFF. In DNA form, the CDR3 reads TGTGCCAGCAGCGTTTCTGGGGCAGGGAATGAAAAACTGTTTTTT. The chain combines TRBV9 with TRBJ1-4, with D tentatively TRBD1 (5 bases). This CDR3 is 15 amino acids long. Trimming removed 2 bases at V and 5 bases at J, with 13 bases between. The germline V gene has CDR1 SGDLS and CDR2 YYNGEE.